This T cell receptor (beta chain) was profiled in a study of response to subunit inactivated influenza vaccine. CDR1 and CDR2 (germline): LGHNT, FRNRAP. V lost 0 bases, J lost 8 bases, and 11 bases lay in between. CDR3 length: 14 amino acids. There are many counts of this clonotype. TCRdb redid the calling of the RT-PCR reads with MiXCR, one entry per CDR3 protein. The table includes approximately 570,000 distinct CDR3 sequences, 7.6% detected once. The sample consisted of PBMCs from blood, taken 23 months after vaccination. The chain links TRBV12-5 to TRBJ2-1; no reliable D call. This clonotype was obtained from a man between 50 and 75 years old who received an inactivated influenza vaccine. CDR3 coding DNA: TGTGCTAGTGGTTTGGTACCCGGCGGCGATGAGCAGTTCTTC. Residues: CASGLVPGGDEQFF.